Listed below are T cell receptor beta chains from one sample, sequenced in a study of identical twins. TCRdb ran MiXCR on the 5' RACE reads and lists one entry per CDR3 protein. The sample has around 200,000 distinct CDR3 sequences; over 8% are singletons. The sequencing input was memory (CD45RO+) T cells sorted from blood. The source is a woman aged 18-29 years in good health. The CDR3 runs from the conserved cysteine through the conserved F or W. The D gene is left open where the match is weak. Some rows have no size entry. The others give once, few or many, or a class for an expanded clone.

-	11	-	TRBJ2-3	TRBV7-2	TGTGCCAGCAGCTTAGGACTTACGCAGTATTTT	CASSLGLTQYF
-	12	few	TRBJ2-7	TRBV20-1	TGCAGTGCGACCCGATCGGGAGACGAGCAGTACTTC	CSATRSGDEQYF
-	12	-	TRBJ2-1	TRBV3-1	TGTGCCAGCAGCCAAGTCGTCAATGAGCAGTTCTTC	CASSQVVNEQFF
-	15	few	TRBJ2-1	TRBV7-2	TGTGCCAGCAGCTTACTAGGGGTGGTCTACAATGAGCAGTTCTTC	CASSLLGVVYNEQFF
-	12	many	TRBJ1-2	TRBV12-3/TRBV12-4	TGTGCCTGCCACCGGGCAGGATATGGCTACACCTTC	CACHRAGYGYTF
-	12	-	TRBJ2-3	TRBV27	TGTGCCAGCAGTTTACGACCGGGAACCGAGTATTTT	CASSLRPGTEYF
-	14	-	TRBJ1-3	TRBV9	TGTGCCAGCAGCGCGCACAGAGAGGTTGACACCATATATTTT	CASSAHREVDTIYF
-	13	few	TRBJ2-7	TRBV20-1	TGCAGTGCTAGACGAACAGGGATCCACGAGCAGTACTTC	CSARRTGIHEQYF
-	12	many	TRBJ2-2	TRBV10-3	TGTGCCATCACGGAGGGAGCCGGGGAGCTGTTTTTT	CAITEGAGELFF
-	14	-	TRBJ1-6	TRBV11-2	TGTGCCAGCAGCTTCACAGGCCCTGGGGCACCCCTCCACTTT	CASSFTGPGAPLHF
-	14	many	TRBJ1-1	TRBV18	TGTGCCAGCTCACCCTTGGACAAGAACACTGAAGCTTTCTTT	CASSPLDKNTEAFF
-	12	-	TRBJ1-2	TRBV7-8	TGTGCCTGCAGCTTAGAGGCGGGTGGCTACACCTTC	CACSLEAGGYTF
TRBD1	14	medium-sized	TRBJ2-2	TRBV12-3/TRBV12-4	TGTGCCAGCGTGGGACAGGGTAACACCGGGGAGCTGTTTTTT	CASVGQGNTGELFF
-	12	few	TRBJ1-1	TRBV29-1	TGCAGCGTTGGTTTCAGTAACACTGAAGCTTTCTTT	CSVGFSNTEAFF
-	13	-	TRBJ2-1	TRBV10-3	TGTGCCATCAGTCCAACAGAATACAATGAGCAGTTCTTC	CAISPTEYNEQFF
-	15	many	TRBJ1-3	TRBV10-3	TGTGCCATCAGTGCCGGACAACACTCTGGAAACACCATATATTTT	CAISAGQHSGNTIYF
-	13	-	TRBJ2-7	TRBV7-2	TGTGCCAGCGCCATGGACCGCTCCTACGAGCAGTACTTC	CASAMDRSYEQYF
-	15	few	TRBJ2-1	TRBV6-1	TGTGCCAGCAGTCCGCTGCGGGTGGGTGCTAACGAGCAGTTCTTC	CASSPLRVGANEQFF
-	14	-	TRBJ2-5	TRBV18	TGTGCCAGCTCACCTCGCGGGGAAGGGGAGACCCAGTACTTC	CASSPRGEGETQYF
-	16	-	TRBJ2-3	TRBV6-2/TRBV6-3	TGTGCCAGCAGGAAAACAGGAGCACAGGGTTTGGATACGCAGTATTTT	CASRKTGAQGLDTQYF
-	13	-	TRBJ2-7	TRBV5-1	TGCGCCAGCAGCCGCGGGGACAGCTACGAGCAGTACTTC	CASSRGDSYEQYF
-	12	few	TRBJ1-1	TRBV5-1	TGCGCCAGCGTCGATCAAGGGTTTGAAGCTTTCTTT	CASVDQGFEAFF
TRBD1	15	-	TRBJ2-4	TRBV3-1	TGTGCCAGCAGCCGAAGGACAGGGGGCGAAAACATTCAGTACTTC	CASSRRTGGENIQYF
-	13	-	TRBJ2-7	TRBV9	TGTGCCAGCAGCGTGGGACCTCCCTACGAGCAGTACTTC	CASSVGPPYEQYF
TRBD2	18	few	TRBJ2-1	TRBV15	TGTGCCACCAGCAGCAGAGGATTAGGGACTAGGGCCTACAATGAGCAGTTCTTC	CATSSRGLGTRAYNEQFF
-	12	-	TRBJ2-1	TRBV2	TGTGCCAGCAGTGAAGCCCCCGGGAAGCAGTTCTTC	CASSEAPGKQFF
-	14	few	TRBJ1-1	TRBV27	TGTGCCACCAGGGGACAACTGTCAAACACTGAAGCTTTCTTT	CATRGQLSNTEAFF
-	15	few	TRBJ2-5	TRBV20-1	TGCAGTGCTAGACCCACGGGGAGACCTCAAGAGACCCAGTACTTC	CSARPTGRPQETQYF
TRBD1	15	few	TRBJ1-2	TRBV5-5	TGTGCCAGCAGCGAACACGGGACAGGGGATGGTGGCTACACCTTC	CASSEHGTGDGGYTF